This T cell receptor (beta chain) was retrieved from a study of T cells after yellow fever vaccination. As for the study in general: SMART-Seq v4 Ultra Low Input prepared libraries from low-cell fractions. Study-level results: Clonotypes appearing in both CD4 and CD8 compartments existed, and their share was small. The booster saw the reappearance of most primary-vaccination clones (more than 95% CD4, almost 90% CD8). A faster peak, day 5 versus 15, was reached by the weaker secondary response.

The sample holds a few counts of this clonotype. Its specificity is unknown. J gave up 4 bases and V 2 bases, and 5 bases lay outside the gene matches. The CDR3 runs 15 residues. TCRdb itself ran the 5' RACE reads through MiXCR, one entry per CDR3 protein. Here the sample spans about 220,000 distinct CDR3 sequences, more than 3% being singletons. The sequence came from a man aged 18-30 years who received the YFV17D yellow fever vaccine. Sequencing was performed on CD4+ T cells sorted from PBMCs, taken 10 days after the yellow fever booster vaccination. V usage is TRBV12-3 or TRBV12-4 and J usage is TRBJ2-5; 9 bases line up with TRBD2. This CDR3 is CASSLRRGGRETQYF. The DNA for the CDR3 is TGTGCCAGCAGTTTAAGGCGGGGGGGACGAGAGACCCAGTACTTC.